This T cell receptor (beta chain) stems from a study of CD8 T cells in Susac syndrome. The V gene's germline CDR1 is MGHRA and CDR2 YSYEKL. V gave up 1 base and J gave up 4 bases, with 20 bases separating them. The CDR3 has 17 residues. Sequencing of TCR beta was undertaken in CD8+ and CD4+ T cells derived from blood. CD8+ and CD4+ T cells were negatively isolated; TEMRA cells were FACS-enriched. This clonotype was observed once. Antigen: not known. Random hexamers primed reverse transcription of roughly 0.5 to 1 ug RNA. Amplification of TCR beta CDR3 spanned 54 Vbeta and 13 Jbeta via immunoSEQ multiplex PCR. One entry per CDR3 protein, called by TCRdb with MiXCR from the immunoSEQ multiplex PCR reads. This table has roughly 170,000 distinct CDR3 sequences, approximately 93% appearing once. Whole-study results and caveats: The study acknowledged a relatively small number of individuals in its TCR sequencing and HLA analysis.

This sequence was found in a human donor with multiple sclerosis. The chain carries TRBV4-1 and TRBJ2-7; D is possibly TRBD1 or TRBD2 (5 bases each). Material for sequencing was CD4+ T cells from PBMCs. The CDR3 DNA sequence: TGCGCCAGCAGCCAAGTGACGGGACCCTCCCGGGTATACGAGCAGTACTTC. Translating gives CASSQVTGPSRVYEQYF.